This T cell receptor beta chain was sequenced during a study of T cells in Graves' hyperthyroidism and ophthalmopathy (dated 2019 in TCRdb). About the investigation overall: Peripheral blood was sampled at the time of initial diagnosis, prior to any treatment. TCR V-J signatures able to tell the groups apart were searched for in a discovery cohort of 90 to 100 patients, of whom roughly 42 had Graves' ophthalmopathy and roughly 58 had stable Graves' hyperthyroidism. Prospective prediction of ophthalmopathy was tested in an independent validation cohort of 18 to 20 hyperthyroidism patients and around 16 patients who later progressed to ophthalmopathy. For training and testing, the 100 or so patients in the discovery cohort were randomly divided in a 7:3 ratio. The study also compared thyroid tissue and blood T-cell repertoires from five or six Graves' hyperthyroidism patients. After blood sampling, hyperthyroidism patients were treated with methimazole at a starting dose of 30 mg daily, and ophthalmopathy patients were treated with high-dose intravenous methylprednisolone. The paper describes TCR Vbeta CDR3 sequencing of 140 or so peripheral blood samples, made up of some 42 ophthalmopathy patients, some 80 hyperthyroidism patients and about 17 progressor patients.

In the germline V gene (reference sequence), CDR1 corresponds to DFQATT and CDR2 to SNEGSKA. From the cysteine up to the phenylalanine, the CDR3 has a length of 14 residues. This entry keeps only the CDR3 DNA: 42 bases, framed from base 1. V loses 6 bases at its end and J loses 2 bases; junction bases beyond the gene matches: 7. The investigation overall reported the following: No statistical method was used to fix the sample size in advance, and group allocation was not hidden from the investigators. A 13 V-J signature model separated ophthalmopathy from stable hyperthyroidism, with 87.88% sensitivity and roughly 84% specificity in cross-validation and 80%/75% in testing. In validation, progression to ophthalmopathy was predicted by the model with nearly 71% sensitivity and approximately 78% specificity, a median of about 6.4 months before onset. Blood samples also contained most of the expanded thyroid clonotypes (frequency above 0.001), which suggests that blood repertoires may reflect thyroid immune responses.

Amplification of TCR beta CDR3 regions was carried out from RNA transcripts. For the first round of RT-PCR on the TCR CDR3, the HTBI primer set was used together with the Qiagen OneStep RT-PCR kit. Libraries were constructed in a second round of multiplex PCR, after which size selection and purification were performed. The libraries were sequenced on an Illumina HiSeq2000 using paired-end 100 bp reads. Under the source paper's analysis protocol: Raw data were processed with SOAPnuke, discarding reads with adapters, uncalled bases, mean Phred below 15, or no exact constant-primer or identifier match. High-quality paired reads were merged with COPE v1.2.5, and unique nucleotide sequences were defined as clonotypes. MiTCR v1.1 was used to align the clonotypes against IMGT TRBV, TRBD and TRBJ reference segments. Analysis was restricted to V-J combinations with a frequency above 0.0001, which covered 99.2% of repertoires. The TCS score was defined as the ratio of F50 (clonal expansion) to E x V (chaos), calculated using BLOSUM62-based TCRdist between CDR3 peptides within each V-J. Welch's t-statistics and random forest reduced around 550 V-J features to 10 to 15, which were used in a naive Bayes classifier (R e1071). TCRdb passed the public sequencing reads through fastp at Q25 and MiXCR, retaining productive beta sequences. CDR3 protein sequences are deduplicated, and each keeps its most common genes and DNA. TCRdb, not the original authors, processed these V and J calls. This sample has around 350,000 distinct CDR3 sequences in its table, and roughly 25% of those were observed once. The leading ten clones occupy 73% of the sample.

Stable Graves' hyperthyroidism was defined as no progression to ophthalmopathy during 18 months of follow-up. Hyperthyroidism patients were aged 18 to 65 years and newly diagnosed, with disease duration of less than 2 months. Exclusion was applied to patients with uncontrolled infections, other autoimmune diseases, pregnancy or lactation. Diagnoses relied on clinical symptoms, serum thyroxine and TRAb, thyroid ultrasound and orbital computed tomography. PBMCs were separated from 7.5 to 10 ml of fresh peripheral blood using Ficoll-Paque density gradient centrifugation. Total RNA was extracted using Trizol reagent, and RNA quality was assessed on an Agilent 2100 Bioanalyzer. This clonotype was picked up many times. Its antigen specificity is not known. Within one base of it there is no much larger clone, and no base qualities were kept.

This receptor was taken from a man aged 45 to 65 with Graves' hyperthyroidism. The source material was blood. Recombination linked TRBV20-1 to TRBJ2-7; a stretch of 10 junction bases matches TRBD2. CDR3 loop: CSALSGRLAYEQYF. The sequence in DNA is TGCAGTGCCCTTAGCGGGAGGCTGGCCTACGAGCAGTACTTC.